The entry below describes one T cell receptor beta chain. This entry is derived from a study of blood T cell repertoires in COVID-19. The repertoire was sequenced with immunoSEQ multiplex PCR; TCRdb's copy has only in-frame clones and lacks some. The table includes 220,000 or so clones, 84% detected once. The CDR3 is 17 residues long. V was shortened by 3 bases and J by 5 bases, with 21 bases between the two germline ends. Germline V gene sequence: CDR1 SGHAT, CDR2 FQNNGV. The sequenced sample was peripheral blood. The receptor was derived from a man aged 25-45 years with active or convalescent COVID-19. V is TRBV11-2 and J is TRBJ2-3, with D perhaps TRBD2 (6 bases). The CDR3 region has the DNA TGTGCCAGCAGCTTCCCCAACACTAGCAGCAGTGGAGATACGCAGTATTTT. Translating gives CASSFPNTSSSGDTQYF.